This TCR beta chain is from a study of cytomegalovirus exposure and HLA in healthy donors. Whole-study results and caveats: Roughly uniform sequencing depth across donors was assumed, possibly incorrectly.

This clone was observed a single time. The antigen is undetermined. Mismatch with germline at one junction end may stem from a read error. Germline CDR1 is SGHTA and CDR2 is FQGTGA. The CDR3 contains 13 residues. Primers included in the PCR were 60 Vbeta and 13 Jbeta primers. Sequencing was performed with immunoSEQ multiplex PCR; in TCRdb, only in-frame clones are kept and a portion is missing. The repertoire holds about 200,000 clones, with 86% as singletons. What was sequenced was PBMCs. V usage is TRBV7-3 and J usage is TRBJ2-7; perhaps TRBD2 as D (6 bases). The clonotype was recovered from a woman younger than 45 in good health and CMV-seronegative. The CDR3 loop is CASSWGLNYEQYF. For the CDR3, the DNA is TGTGCCAGCAGCTGGGGACTCAATTACGAACAGTACTTC.